This T cell receptor beta chain is drawn from a study of neurological immune-mediated disorders. The output of every sequencing run exceeded 170 million TCR-beta sequences, derived from 15-18 subjects. TCRdb processed the 5' RACE reads anew with MiXCR; each CDR3 protein has one entry. The sample shows about 52,000 distinct CDR3 sequences, around 4% of them seen only once. This clonotype was counted ten times or more. V was cut by 5 bases and J by 4 bases, with 21 bases left in between. The CDR3 consists of 17 residues. Germline V gene lookup returns CDR1 SGHTA and CDR2 FQGTGA. The source of this sequence is a man aged 30 to 39 with multiple sclerosis. The rearrangement uses TRBV7-3 and TRBJ1-3; maybe TRBD1 (6 bases). What was sequenced was PBMCs. The CDR3 protein is CASSIAVDSGGGNTIYF. CDR3 nucleotide sequence: TGTGCCAGCAGCATTGCCGTGGACAGCGGAGGGGGAAACACCATATATTTT. Using reference TRBV7-3 and TRBJ1-3 for the parts outside the CDR3, the full variable domain is GAGVSQTPSNKVTEKGKYVELRCDPISGHTALYWYRQSLGQGPEFLIYFQGTGAADDSGLPNDRFFAVRPEGSVSTLKIQRTERGDSAVYLCASSIAVDSGGGNTIYFGEGSWLTVV.